In its sample, the clone carrying this T cell receptor beta chain was seen a few times. The CDR3 is made up of 14 amino acids. Trimming removed 8 bases from V and 3 bases from J, with 17 bases in between. Per germline, CDR1 MNHGY and CDR2 SAAAGT. These data belong to a study of T cells in localized non-small cell lung cancer. The data were produced by immunoSEQ multiplex PCR, yet TCRdb's version contains in-frame clones alone and is incomplete. The profile shows 1,500 to 2,000 clones, under 30% of them singletons. This chain joins TRBV6-8 and TRBJ2-7; D possibly corresponds to TRBD1 (5 bases). The sequenced sample was lung tumor tissue, obtained before any cancer treatment. The TCR comes from a female donor over 55 with stage II lung adenocarcinoma. The CDR3 here is CASEKSIGDYEQYF. The CDR3 DNA sequence: TGTGCCAGCGAGAAGTCGATAGGGGACTACGAGCAGTACTTC.